This T cell receptor (beta chain) appears in the sequencing data of a study of blood T cell repertoires in COVID-19. Study overall: The United States, Italy and Spain were the sources of the acute and convalescent COVID-19 samples. Sources were T cells, B-cell-depleted T cells, or PBMCs; the material itself was cDNA or gDNA.

This table comes from immunoSEQ multiplex PCR, and its TCRdb copy is limited to in-frame clones, with some not included. The sample includes roughly 110,000 clones, 76% seen only once; the top ten take 6.2%. Trimming took off 3 bases at V and 0 bases at J, with 9 bases between the two ends. The CDR3 consists of 15 residues. Per germline, CDR1 MDHEN and CDR2 SYDVKM. The source is a man at least 80 years old with COVID-19, enrolled during active disease. This chain links TRBV28 with TRBJ1-5; D perhaps matches TRBD1 (5 bases). Sequencing input: peripheral blood. As DNA, the CDR3 is TGTGCCAGCAGTTTTGCAGGGCCTAGCAATCAGCCCCAGCATTTT. Translating gives CASSFAGPSNQPQHF.